A selection of T cell receptor beta chains follows, all from one sample in a study of T cell repertoires in cytomegalovirus infection. TCRdb re-called the reads through MiXCR, storing one row per CDR3 protein. The table lists approximately 550,000 distinct CDR3 sequences, approximately 17% of them singletons. Material for sequencing was CD8+ T cells from PBMCs. The receptors come from a human donor in good health (CMV status not recorded). Some clones in this sample may be carry-over from other donors' samples. Each CDR3 is given with its conserved first and last residue. Each record gives: CDR3 length, clone size, V gene, D gene, J gene, CDR3 DNA, CDR3 protein. A D gene is named only where the DNA matches it firmly. Size tells how often a clone was seen (once, few, many) or the class of an expanded clone, and some rows leave it out.

16	-	TRBV12-3/TRBV12-4	TRBD1	TRBJ1-2	TGTGCCAGCAGCCTGACCCGGACAGGGGTACGTTATGGCTACACCTTC	CASSLTRTGVRYGYTF
15	-	TRBV3-1	-	TRBJ1-2	TGTGCCAGCAGCCCGTACGAGGGGAAGGGTTATGGCTACACCTTC	CASSPYEGKGYGYTF
18	few	TRBV4-2	-	TRBJ2-1	TGTGCCAGCAGCCAAGACCTACTCGATAGCGTCTCAAGGAATGAGCAGTTCTTC	CASSQDLLDSVSRNEQFF
13	-	TRBV28	-	TRBJ2-5	TGTGCCAGCAGCCCTTTTGTCCAAGAGACCCAGTACTTC	CASSPFVQETQYF
14	many	TRBV11-2	-	TRBJ2-7	TGTGCCAGCAGCTCCTGGACACGATCCTACGAGCAGTACTTC	CASSSWTRSYEQYF
17	-	TRBV5-4	TRBD2	TRBJ2-1	TGTGCCAGCAGCGATCGGGGGCTAGCGGGAGTCCAGGGCGAGCAGTTCTTC	CASSDRGLAGVQGEQFF
14	-	TRBV2	-	TRBJ2-3	TGTGCCAGCAGTCTTGACAGGTACACAGATACGCAGTATTTT	CASSLDRYTDTQYF
14	many	TRBV7-6	-	TRBJ1-1	TGTGCCAGCAGCTTAGGGTTTTCGAACACTGAAGCTTTCTTT	CASSLGFSNTEAFF
14	-	TRBV5-4	-	TRBJ1-2	TGTGCCAGCAGCCCCGGGACGGTTTCTTTCGTCTACACCTTC	CASSPGTVSFVYTF
13	-	TRBV5-4	TRBD1	TRBJ1-2	TGTGCCAGCAGCTTCACAGGGGGAGATGGCTACACCTTC	CASSFTGGDGYTF
18	few	TRBV30	TRBD1	TRBJ2-7	TGTGCCTGGAGTCTCACAGGGGGGAGTGGGAGAGCACCCTACGAGCAGTACTTC	CAWSLTGGSGRAPYEQYF
13	many	TRBV27	-	TRBJ2-7	TGTGCCATCGGGACTCGTCCCGCCAACGAGCAGTACTTC	CAIGTRPANEQYF
15	many	TRBV10-2	TRBD2	TRBJ2-5	TGCGCCAGCCGGGGTACGGGAGGTTACCAAGAGACCCAGTACTTC	CASRGTGGYQETQYF
14	many	TRBV7-3	TRBD1	TRBJ2-7	TGTGCCAGCAGCTTAGGACAGGGTTGGAACGAGCAGTACTTC	CASSLGQGWNEQYF